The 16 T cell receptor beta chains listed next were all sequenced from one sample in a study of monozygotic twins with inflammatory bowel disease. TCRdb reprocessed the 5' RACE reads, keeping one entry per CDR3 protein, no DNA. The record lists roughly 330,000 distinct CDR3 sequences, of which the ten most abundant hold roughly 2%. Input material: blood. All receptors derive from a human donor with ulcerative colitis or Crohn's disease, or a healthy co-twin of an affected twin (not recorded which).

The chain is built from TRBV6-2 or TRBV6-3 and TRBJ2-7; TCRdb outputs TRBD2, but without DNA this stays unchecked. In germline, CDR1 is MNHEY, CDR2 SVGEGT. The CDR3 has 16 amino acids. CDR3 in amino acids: CASSPARTSGVNEQYF.

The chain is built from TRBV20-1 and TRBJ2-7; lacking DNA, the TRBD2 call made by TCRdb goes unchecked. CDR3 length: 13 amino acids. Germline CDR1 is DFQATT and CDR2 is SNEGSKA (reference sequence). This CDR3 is CSARDLRAYEQYF.

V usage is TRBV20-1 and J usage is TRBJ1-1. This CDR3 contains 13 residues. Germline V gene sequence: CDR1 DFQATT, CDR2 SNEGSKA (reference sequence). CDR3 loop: CSVHFGMNTEAFF.

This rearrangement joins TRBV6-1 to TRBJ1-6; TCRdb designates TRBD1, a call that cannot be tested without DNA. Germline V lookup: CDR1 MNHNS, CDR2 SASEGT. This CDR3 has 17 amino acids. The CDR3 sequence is CASSRDKPSSYNSPLHF.

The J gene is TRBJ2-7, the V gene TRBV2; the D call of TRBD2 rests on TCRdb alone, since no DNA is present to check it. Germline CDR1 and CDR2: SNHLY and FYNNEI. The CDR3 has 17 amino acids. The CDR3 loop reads CASSDPGLAERTYEQYF.

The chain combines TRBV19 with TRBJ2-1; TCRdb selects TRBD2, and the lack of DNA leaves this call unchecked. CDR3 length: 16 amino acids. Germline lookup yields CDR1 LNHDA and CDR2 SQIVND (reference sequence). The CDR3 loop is CASSSRAGGIVNEQFF.

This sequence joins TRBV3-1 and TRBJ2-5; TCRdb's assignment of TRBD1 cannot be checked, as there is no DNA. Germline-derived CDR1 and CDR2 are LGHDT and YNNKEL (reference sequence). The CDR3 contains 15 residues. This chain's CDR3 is CASSQLLSRGETQYF.

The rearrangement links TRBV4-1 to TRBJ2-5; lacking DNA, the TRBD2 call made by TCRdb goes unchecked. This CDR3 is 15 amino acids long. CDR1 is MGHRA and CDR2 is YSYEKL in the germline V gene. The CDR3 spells CASSPPLAEQETQYF.

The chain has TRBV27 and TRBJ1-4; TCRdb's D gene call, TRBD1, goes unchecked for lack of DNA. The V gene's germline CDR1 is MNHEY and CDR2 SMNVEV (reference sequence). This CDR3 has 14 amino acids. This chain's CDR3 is CASSLSHRVEKLFF.

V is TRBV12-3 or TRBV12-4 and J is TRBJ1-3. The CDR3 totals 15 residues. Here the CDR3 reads CASSLAGGSGNTIYF.

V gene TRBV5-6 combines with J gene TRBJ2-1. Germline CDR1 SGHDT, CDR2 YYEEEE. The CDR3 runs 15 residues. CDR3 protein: CASSSGRDSYNEQFF. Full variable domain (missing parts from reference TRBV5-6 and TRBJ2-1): DAGVTQSPTHLIKTRGQQVTLRCSPKSGHDTVSWYQQALGQGPQFIFQYYEEEERQRGNFPDRFSGHQFPNYSSELNVNALLLGDSALYLCASSSGRDSYNEQFFGPGTRLTVL.

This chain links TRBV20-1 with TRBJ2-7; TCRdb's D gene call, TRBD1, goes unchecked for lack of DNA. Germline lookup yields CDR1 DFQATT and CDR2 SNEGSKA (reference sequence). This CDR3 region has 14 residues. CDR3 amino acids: CSAERGDSSYEQYF.

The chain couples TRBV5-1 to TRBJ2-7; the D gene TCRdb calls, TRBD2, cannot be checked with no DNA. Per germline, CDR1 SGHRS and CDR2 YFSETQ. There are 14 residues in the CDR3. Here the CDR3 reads CASSEAGVSYEQYF.

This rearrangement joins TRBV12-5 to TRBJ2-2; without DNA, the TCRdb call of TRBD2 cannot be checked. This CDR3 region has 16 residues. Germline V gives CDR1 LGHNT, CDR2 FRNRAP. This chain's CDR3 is CASGRSSGGNTGELFF.

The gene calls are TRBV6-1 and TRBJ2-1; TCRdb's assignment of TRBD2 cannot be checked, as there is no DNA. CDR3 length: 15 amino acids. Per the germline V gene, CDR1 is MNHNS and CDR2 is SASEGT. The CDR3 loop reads CASSASGGAGYEQFF.

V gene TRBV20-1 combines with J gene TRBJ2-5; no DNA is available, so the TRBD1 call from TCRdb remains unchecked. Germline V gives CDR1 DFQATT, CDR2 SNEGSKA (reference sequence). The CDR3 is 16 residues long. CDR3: CSAQKPGTGLGETQYF.